The present entry profiles one T cell receptor beta chain with its context. This sample stems from a study of blood T cell repertoires in COVID-19. The CDR3 is 15 residues long. Germline loops: CDR1 ENHRY, CDR2 SYGVKD. J was trimmed by 5 bases and V by 3 bases; bases with no gene match: 5. TCRdb's copy holds only in-frame clones and misses some; the assay was immunoSEQ multiplex PCR. The data contain about 27,000 clones, 83% of them singletons. The specimen sequenced was peripheral blood. This chain joins TRBV10-3 and TRBJ2-3, with 10 positions matching TRBD2. This sequence was found in a man aged 65-85 years with active COVID-19. Here the CDR3 DNA reads TGTGCCATCAGTGATTGGGCTAGCGGGGGAGATACGCAGTATTTT. Its protein product is CAISDWASGGDTQYF.